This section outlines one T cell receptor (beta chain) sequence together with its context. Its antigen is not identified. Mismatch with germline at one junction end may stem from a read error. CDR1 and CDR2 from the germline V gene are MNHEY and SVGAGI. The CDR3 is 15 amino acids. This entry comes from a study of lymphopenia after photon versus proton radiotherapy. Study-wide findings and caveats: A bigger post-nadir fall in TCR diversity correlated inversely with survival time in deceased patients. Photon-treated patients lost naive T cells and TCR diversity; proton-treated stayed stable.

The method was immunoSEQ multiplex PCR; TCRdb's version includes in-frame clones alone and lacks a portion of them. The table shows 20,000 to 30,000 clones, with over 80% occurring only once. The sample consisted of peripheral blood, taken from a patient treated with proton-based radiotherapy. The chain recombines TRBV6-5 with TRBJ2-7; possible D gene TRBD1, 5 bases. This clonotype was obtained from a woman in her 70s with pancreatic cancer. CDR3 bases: TGTGCCAGCAGATACTCAGACAGTTCTACCTACGAGCAGTACTTC. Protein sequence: CASRYSDSSTYEQYF.